A selection of T cell receptor beta chains follows, all from one sample in a study of cytomegalovirus exposure and HLA in healthy donors. Libraries were prepared by immunoSEQ multiplex PCR; TCRdb keeps only in-frame clonotypes and omits some of them. Of just over 150,000 clones listed, roughly 90% are singletons. Sequenced: PBMCs. The receptor source for this set is a woman between 18 and 30 years old in good health and CMV-seronegative. CDR3s include the opening cysteine and the closing phenylalanine or tryptophan. A D gene is named only where the DNA matches it firmly. Not all rows give a size; the values are once, few, many and, for expanded clones, a class.

TRBJ1-5 NA TRBV28 TRBD1 TGTGCCAGCACCCCGAACAGGGGTTCTACGCCCCAGCATTTT CASTPNRGSTPQHF
TRBJ2-7 NA TRBV7-2 NA TGTGCCAGCAGCTTAGTCGGCCAGGGCCACGAGCAGTACTTC CASSLVGQGHEQYF
TRBJ2-7 once TRBV28 TRBD1 TGTGCCAGCAGGGAACCGGGACAGGGGGGCTCCTACGAGCAGTACTTC CASREPGQGGSYEQYF
TRBJ1-1 NA TRBV28 NA TGTGCCAGCAGTTTACGGGTCCCTGAAGCTTTCTTT CASSLRVPEAFF
TRBJ2-6 few TRBV6-1 NA TGTGCCAGCAGTGAGAGGGACTCTGGGGCCAACGTCCTGACTTTC CASSERDSGANVLTF
TRBJ2-2 NA TRBV5-1 TRBD1 TGCGCCAGCAGCGTACAGGGGCTAGGCACCGGGGAGCTGTTTTTT CASSVQGLGTGELFF
TRBJ2-7 once TRBV27 TRBD2 TGTGCCAGCAGTTCCTGGAATCAGCGGGGGTCCCTTTACGAGCAGTACTTC CASSSWNQRGSLYEQYF
TRBJ2-7 NA TRBV7-9 TRBD1 TGTGCCAGCAGCTTAGGGGTTGGAGGGACAGGGTACCACGAGCAGTACTTC CASSLGVGGTGYHEQYF
TRBJ1-1 NA TRBV5-1 NA TGCGCCAGCAGCTTGGCCCAGATGAACACTGAAGCTTTCTTT CASSLAQMNTEAFF
TRBJ1-1 NA TRBV7-7 NA TGTGCCAGCAGCCCGGACTTAATCTTGAACACTGAAGCTTTCTTT CASSPDLILNTEAFF
TRBJ2-1 NA TRBV27 NA TGTGCCAGCACGGCAGGGGCCCATGAGCAGTTCTTC CASTAGAHEQFF
TRBJ1-1 NA TRBV18 NA TGTGCCAGCTCAATTTCGGTCACTGAAGCTTTCTTT CASSISVTEAFF
TRBJ2-7 NA TRBV5-6 TRBD2 TGTGCCAGCAGCTTGTATGGACTAGCGGGAGTTAACGAGCAGTACTTC CASSLYGLAGVNEQYF
TRBJ2-2 NA TRBV11-2 NA TGTGCCAGCAGCTGGTTAGTTAAAAACACCGGGGAGCTGTTTTTT CASSWLVKNTGELFF
TRBJ2-5 NA TRBV7-9 NA TGTGCCAGCAGCCCCCGGGTCCTTCAAGAGACCCAGTACTTC CASSPRVLQETQYF
TRBJ2-3 few TRBV6-1 NA TGTGCCAGCGCCGCGGGGGCAGGAGATACGCAGTATTTT CASAAGAGDTQYF
TRBJ1-1 once TRBV18 NA TGTGCCAGCTCACTCAGACAGGACATGAACACTGAAGCTTTCTTT CASSLRQDMNTEAFF
TRBJ1-5 NA TRBV19 TRBD1 TGTGCCAGTAGTCCCCCTGACAGGGATGGGAAGCCCCAGCATTTT CASSPPDRDGKPQHF
TRBJ1-6 NA TRBV27 NA TGTGCCAGCACTCTCGGAGGGTACACTTCACCCCTCCACTTT CASTLGGYTSPLHF
TRBJ2-5 NA TRBV27 TRBD2 TGTGCCAGCAGTCCAATAGCGGGAGCTGAGACCCAGTACTTC CASSPIAGAETQYF
TRBJ2-7 NA TRBV28 NA TGTGCCAGCAGTTTAATTCTCGGGGAGCAGTACTTC CASSLILGEQYF
TRBJ2-2 NA TRBV6-5 NA TGTGCCAGCAGTTATGCGCGTTCCGGGGAGCTGTTTTTT CASSYARSGELFF
TRBJ1-1 few TRBV19 TRBD1 TGTGCCAGTAGGACGACAGGGATCACTGAAGCTTTCTTT CASRTTGITEAFF
TRBJ1-1 NA TRBV4-1 TRBD1 TGCGCCAGCAGCCAACCCGGGACAGGGAAGTCTGAAGCTTTCTTT CASSQPGTGKSEAFF
TRBJ1-3 once TRBV19 NA TGTGCCAGTAGGGTCCCCAGCTCTGGAAACACCATATATTTT CASRVPSSGNTIYF
TRBJ2-1 NA TRBV28 NA TGTGCCAGCAGCCTAAGGGGTAATGAGCAGTTCTTC CASSLRGNEQFF
TRBJ2-3 NA TRBV30 NA TGTGCCTGGATCCCAGGGGCCGGGCTGGATACGCAGTATTTT CAWIPGAGLDTQYF
TRBJ1-6 NA TRBV28 NA TGTGCCAGCAGTTTCGGGGTAATCCGCTATTATAATTCACCCCTCCACTTT CASSFGVIRYYNSPLHF